The subject of this entry is one TCR beta chain. The antigen remains unidentified. A second PCR of 7 to 11 cycles used a sample-barcoded 5' primer and a J-beta primer mix. MiXCR was run by TCRdb on the 5' RACE reads, yielding one entry per CDR3 protein. The profile shows about 1.5 million distinct CDR3 sequences, 40% to 50% of them singletons. This CDR3 spans 15 amino acids. Germline loops: CDR1 LGHDT, CDR2 YNNKEL (reference sequence). Trimming left V 4 bases short and J 12 bases short, with 22 bases between. The data were taken from a study of blood T cells in healthy people across ages. The sample providers were healthy Caucasian people from Russia, aged about 6 to 90. Each individual donor underwent a draw of ten milliliters of peripheral blood. Study results and caveats: Greater diversity and more naive CD4+ cells were seen in long-lived donors than in aged donors.

The rearrangement links TRBV3-1 to TRBJ2-1; perhaps TRBD2 as D (5 bases). The sequence derives from a woman aged 18-29 years in good health. The sequencing sample was made of blood. The CDR3 is CASSLREGSIGVQFF. DNA of the CDR3: TGTGCCAGCAGCCTAAGAGAGGGATCTATTGGTGTGCAGTTCTTC.